This TCR beta chain was captured in a study of blood T cell repertoires in COVID-19. For the study at large: Samples of COVID-19 (acute and convalescent) were obtained from the United States, Italy and Spain. PBMCs, B-cell-depleted T cells, or T cells were the source of the cDNA or gDNA that made up the material.

As processed by the authors: Estimation of nucleated cell counts relied on the amplification of reference gene primers. Profiled with immunoSEQ multiplex PCR; TCRdb holds only in-frame clones, not every one. For V, J and clone size, that table is used; D and trimming come from the DNA. This table holds some 250,000 clones, 70% to 90% found once. The CDR3 runs to 15 residues. The germline CDR1 and CDR2 sequences are SEHNR and FQNEAQ (reference sequence). V shed 5 bases and J 7 bases; nucleotides not matched to a gene: 10. The TCR comes from a woman aged 25-40 years who had recovered from COVID-19. The source material was peripheral blood. The rearrangement joins TRBV7-9 to TRBJ2-2, with 7 bases aligning to TRBD1. CDR3 loop: CASSQEGGQVGELFF. The CDR3 DNA is TGTGCCAGCAGCCAAGAAGGAGGACAGGTCGGGGAGCTGTTTTTT.